A single sample is the source of the 30 T cell receptor beta chains below, sequenced in a study of OX40 agonist ivuxolimab in advanced cancers. The method was immunoSEQ multiplex PCR; TCRdb's version includes in-frame clones alone and lacks a portion of them. The sample consists of about 77,000 clones, approximately 82% of them appearing once. Specimen: CD4+ or CD8+ T cells sorted from blood, collected in a trial of the OX40 agonist ivuxolimab. These receptors originate from an adult with an advanced solid tumor such as melanoma, head and neck, liver or kidney cancer.

The chain carries TRBV2 and TRBJ2-1; D might be TRBD1 or TRBD2, each matching 5 bases. V lost 4 bases to trimming and J lost 7 bases, with 14 bases between them. The CDR3 spans 14 residues. CDR1 SNHLY and CDR2 FYNNEI come from the germline V gene. The CDR3 reads CASSVEGIGNEQFF. Here the CDR3 DNA reads TGTGCCAGCAGTGTTGAGGGGATTGGGAATGAGCAGTTCTTC.

The V gene is TRBV7-6, the J gene TRBJ1-1, with no clear D. Germline values: CDR1 SGHVS, CDR2 FNYEAQ. Trimming removed 1 base at V and 3 bases at J, with 9 bases between. This CDR3 is 14 amino acids long. CDR3 loop: CASSLEASDTEAFF. Here the CDR3 DNA reads TGTGCCAGCAGCTTAGAGGCTTCAGACACTGAAGCTTTCTTT.

The genes are TRBV15 and TRBJ2-3; 14 bases agree with TRBD2. The germline gives CDR1 LNHNV, CDR2 YYDKDF (reference sequence). Trimming at V came to 2 bases and at J to 4 bases, leaving 14 bases not matched to a gene. CDR3 length: 20 amino acids. The CDR3 region has the DNA TGTGCCACCAGCAGACCTTGGGGGACTAGCGGGAGCGCGGGTCCAGATACGCAGTATTTT. Encoded protein: CATSRPWGTSGSAGPDTQYF.

This sequence joins TRBV19 and TRBJ1-5; D remains ambiguous. The V end was cut by 11 bases, the J end by 9 bases, with 17 bases between. This CDR3 contains 12 residues. Germline loops: CDR1 LNHDA, CDR2 SQIVND (reference sequence). CDR3 nucleotides: TGTGCCGTACAAGGAGCACCCGGGCCCCAGCATTTT. Residues: CAVQGAPGPQHF. Looking up the rest from reference TRBV19 and TRBJ1-5 gives the full variable domain: DGGITQSPKYLFRKEGQNVTLSCEQNLNHDAMYWYRQDPGQGLRLIYYSQIVNDFQKGDIAEGYSVSREKKESFPLTVTSAQKNPTAFYLCAVQGAPGPQHFGDGTRLSIL.

V is TRBV19 and J is TRBJ1-4; D is uncertain. The V and J ends lost 3 bases and 8 bases respectively, with 13 bases between them. The CDR3 runs 14 residues. Germline-derived CDR1 and CDR2 are LNHDA and SQIVND (reference sequence). The CDR3 DNA is TGTGCCAGTAGTATGGAGTCGGGAGAGGAAAAACTGTTTTTT. Its translation is CASSMESGEEKLFF.

The chain joins TRBV10-3 to TRBJ2-5; perhaps TRBD2 as D (6 bases). The V gene lost 11 bases and the J gene lost 4 bases, with 23 bases spanning the gap. CDR3 length: 15 residues. Germline-derived CDR1 and CDR2 are ENHRY and SYGVKD. The CDR3, as DNA: TGTGCCGCCGGACCGGGGAGCGGAGGGATAGAGACCCAGTACTTC. It encodes CAAGPGSGGIETQYF.

The CDR3 DNA sequence: TGTGCCAGCAGGTCTCCGGGACAGGGTAAGGGCGAGCAGTACTTC. Protein sequence: CASRSPGQGKGEQYF. The V and J genes are TRBV28 and TRBJ2-7; 9 positions agree with TRBD1. The CDR3 extends over 15 amino acids. Germline V gene sequence: CDR1 MDHEN, CDR2 SYDVKM. The trim removed 6 bases at V and 6 bases at J, leaving 12 bases unmatched.

This chain connects TRBV7-2 to TRBJ1-4; 8 bases align to TRBD1. Germline V gives CDR1 SGHTA, CDR2 FQGNSA. The CDR3 extends over 14 amino acids. With 3 bases clipped from V and 7 bases from J, the junction kept 4 bases outside the gene matches. CDR3 in DNA: TGTGCCAGCAGCTTCACAGGGGGGAGTGAAAAACTGTTTTTT. The encoded protein is CASSFTGGSEKLFF.

This sequence joins TRBV28 and TRBJ1-1, with D possibly being TRBD1 (6 bases). Trimming shortened V by 7 bases and J by 5 bases, and 14 bases separated the two germline ends. This CDR3 has 13 residues. The V gene's germline CDR1 is MDHEN and CDR2 SYDVKM. The chain's CDR3 is CASNPGQGTEAFF. The CDR3 DNA reads as TGTGCCAGCAACCCGGGGCAGGGGACTGAAGCTTTCTTT.

V is TRBV28 and J is TRBJ1-5, with 10 positions matching TRBD1. Germline V gene data show CDR1 as MDHEN and CDR2 as SYDVKM. The junction had 9 bases not matched to a gene; V was cut back by 5 bases and J by 2 bases. This CDR3 is built from 17 residues. DNA of the CDR3: TGTGCCAGCAGTCCCCCGACAGGGGGCACGGGCAATCAGCCCCAGCATTTT. Residues: CASSPPTGGTGNQPQHF.

The CDR3 nucleotides read TGTGCCAGCAGCCCCACAGGACACAATGAAAAACTGTTTTTT. Translation gives CASSPTGHNEKLFF. The chain links TRBV9 to TRBJ1-4; maybe TRBD1 (5 bases). Germline assignment: CDR1 SGDLS and CDR2 YYNGEE. Trimming took off 4 bases at V and 5 bases at J, with 12 bases between the two ends. The CDR3 is 14 residues long. The full variable domain, rest sourced from reference TRBV9 and TRBJ1-4, is DSGVTQTPKHLITATGQRVTLRCSPRSGDLSVYWYQQSLDQGLQFLIQYYNGEERAKGNILERFSAQQFPDLHSELNLSSLELGDSALYFCASSPTGHNEKLFFGSGTQLSVL.

The chain recombines TRBV7-9 with TRBJ2-1, with a possible D match to TRBD1 (5 bases). The V gene's germline CDR1 is SEHNR and CDR2 FQNEAQ (reference sequence). Trimming took 2 bases from V and 7 from J, leaving 6 bases between them. This CDR3 region has 12 residues. The CDR3 loop is CASSLKGNEQFF. The CDR3, as DNA: TGTGCCAGCAGCTTAAAGGGGAATGAGCAGTTCTTC.

V is TRBV5-6 and J is TRBJ1-2; D not certain. Germline V gives CDR1 SGHDT, CDR2 YYEEEE. V was shortened by 4 bases and J by 8 bases, with 12 bases between the two germline ends. The CDR3 is made up of 12 amino acids. Here the CDR3 DNA reads TGTGCCAGCAGCACTCGACTTAGGGGCTACACCTTC. It specifies CASSTRLRGYTF.

The rearrangement uses TRBV2 and TRBJ2-7; 8 bases are shared with TRBD2. V shed 6 bases and J 3 bases; nucleotides not matched to a gene: 7. There are 14 residues in the CDR3. Germline CDR1 reads SNHLY; CDR2 reads FYNNEI. The CDR3 is CASRPAGAGYEQYF. DNA of the CDR3: TGTGCCAGCAGGCCAGCGGGAGCAGGCTACGAGCAGTACTTC.

This clone was detected only once. The chain couples TRBV2 to TRBJ2-5; 9 bases are a match to TRBD2. The J call may not be correct, given that the DNA end is closer to TRBJ2-7. The CDR3 consists of 15 residues. Looked up from germline, CDR1 is SNHLY and CDR2 is FYNNEI. CDR3 coding DNA: TGTGCCAGCAAGGAGGCTAGCGGGACATACTACGAGCAGTACTTC. Translation gives CASKEASGTYYEQYF.

This sequence joins TRBV11-3 and TRBJ2-1; perhaps D is TRBD1 or TRBD2 (5 bases each). The CDR3 runs 13 residues. Trimming took 8 bases from V and 7 from J, leaving 15 bases between them. CDR1 and CDR2 from the germline V gene are SGHNT and YENEEA. The CDR3 DNA follows: TGTGCCAGCCGGGACCGGGGATTGAATGAGCAGTTCTTC. It translates to CASRDRGLNEQFF.

The chain recombines TRBV30 with TRBJ1-2; 12 nucleotides agree with TRBD1. This CDR3 region has 15 residues. V dropped 3 bases and J dropped 7; count of bases not matched to a gene: 9. CDR1 is GTSNPN and CDR2 is SVGIG in the germline V gene (reference sequence). CDR3 nucleotides: TGTGCCTGGAGCAGACCGGGACAGGGGGCGCTTGGCTACACCTTC. This codes for CAWSRPGQGALGYTF. Variable domain in full (rest from reference TRBV30 and TRBJ1-2): SQTIHQWPATLVQPVGSPLSLECTVEGTSNPNLYWYRQAAGRGLQLLFYSVGIGQISSEVPQNLSASRPQDRQFILSSKKLLLSDSGFYLCAWSRPGQGALGYTFGSGTRLTVV.

This clone was recorded once. The identical CDR3 is also encoded by other nucleotide sequences in the sample. This chain links TRBV5-1 with TRBJ2-3; D could derive from TRBD1 or TRBD2 (5 bases each). Trimming stripped 3 bases from V and 0 bases from J, with 14 bases between. This CDR3 is 16 amino acids long. Germline V gives CDR1 SGHRS, CDR2 YFSETQ. For the CDR3, the DNA is TGCGCCAGCAGCTCGACCGGGACGGGGAGCACAGATACGCAGTATTTT. Protein product: CASSSTGTGSTDTQYF.

The rearrangement uses TRBV19 and TRBJ1-4, with D tentatively TRBD1 (6 bases). In germline, CDR1 is LNHDA, CDR2 SQIVND (reference sequence). The CDR3 contains 14 residues. V lost 8 bases, J lost 0 bases, and 10 bases lay in between. CDR3 residues: CASGGIATNEKLFF. The CDR3 coding sequence is TGTGCCAGTGGGGGCATTGCAACTAATGAAAAACTGTTTTTT.

The chain links TRBV18 to TRBJ2-2, with D perhaps TRBD1 or TRBD2 (6 bases each). Germline CDR1 KGHSH, CDR2 LQKENI. The CDR3 runs to 15 residues. The germline V and J ends were trimmed by 0 bases and 4 bases, with 9 bases remaining between them. The CDR3 bases are TGTGCCAGCTCACCACCGAAGGGGGGCACCGGGGAGCTGTTTTTT. Translating gives CASSPPKGGTGELFF.

The rearrangement uses TRBV29-1 and TRBJ1-2; no firm D call. CDR3 length: 13 amino acids. Trimming took off 2 bases at V and 4 bases at J, with 11 bases between the two ends. Germline V gene sequence: CDR1 SQVTM, CDR2 ANQGSEA. The CDR3 nucleotides are TGCAGCGTTGAATGGGGTCCACGCTATGGCTACACCTTC. The encoded protein is CSVEWGPRYGYTF.

This chain uses TRBV19 with TRBJ2-3; possibly TRBD2 for D (6 bases). The CDR3 consists of 15 residues. Per the germline V gene, CDR1 is LNHDA and CDR2 is SQIVND (reference sequence). The V end was cut by 6 bases, the J end by 5 bases, with 18 bases between. The CDR3 is CASSRRDSTGDTQYF. The DNA for the CDR3 is TGTGCCAGTAGCCGCCGGGACTCTACGGGAGATACGCAGTATTTT.

This chain joins TRBV7-7 and TRBJ1-4, with D tentatively TRBD1 (5 bases). CDR1 SSHAT and CDR2 FNYEAQ come from the germline V gene (reference sequence). CDR3 length: 15 amino acids. V gave up 1 base and J gave up 6 bases, with 12 bases separating them. The CDR3 DNA reads TGTGCCAGCAGCTTAGGGGGCGGAAGGGATGAAAAACTGTTTTTT. Translated, it gives CASSLGGGRDEKLFF.

The chain joins TRBV6-5 to TRBJ1-1; no definite D call. V was shortened by 10 bases and J by 5 bases, with 11 bases between the two germline ends. Germline assignment: CDR1 MNHEY and CDR2 SVGAGI. The CDR3 is 11 residues long. CDR3 loop: CATSGGTEAFF. Here the CDR3 DNA reads TGTGCCACCTCAGGAGGGACTGAAGCTTTCTTT.

The rearrangement uses TRBV4-3 and TRBJ2-7; 11 bases are shared with TRBD2. Germline assignment: CDR1 LGHNA and CDR2 YSLEER. V lost 1 base, J lost 2 bases, and 4 bases stayed unmatched. This CDR3 has 16 amino acids. The CDR3 here is CASSQGTSGLTYEQYF. The CDR3 DNA sequence: TGCGCCAGCAGCCAAGGGACTAGCGGGCTAACCTACGAGCAGTACTTC.

This chain connects TRBV10-3 to TRBJ1-1; no definite D call. CDR3 length: 16 amino acids. CDR1 and CDR2 from the germline V gene are ENHRY and SYGVKD. Between the trimmed V and J ends, which lost 1 base and 1 base, there was a span of 13 bases. The DNA of the CDR3 is TGTGCCATCAGTGAGTATGGAGGAGTAGGGAACACTGAAGCTTTCTTT. Amino acid sequence: CAISEYGGVGNTEAFF.

The V gene is TRBV7-9, the J gene TRBJ1-2; TRBD1 aligns across 9 bases. V dropped 8 bases and J dropped 8; count of bases not matched to a gene: 6. The germline V gene encodes CDR1 SEHNR and CDR2 FQNEAQ (reference sequence). This CDR3 spans 12 amino acids. The CDR3 DNA reads TGTGCCAGCGATACAGGGGGCCGGGGCTACACCTTC. This encodes CASDTGGRGYTF.

The chain uses TRBV10-2 and TRBJ2-3; 8 nucleotides line up with TRBD1. The CDR3 length is 15 residues. The V and J ends lost 5 bases and 2 bases, in that order; junction bases with no gene match: 6. Per the germline V gene, CDR1 is WSHSY and CDR2 is SAAADI. The CDR3 region is CASSPDRVATDTQYF. The CDR3 DNA reads as TGCGCCAGCAGTCCGGACAGGGTGGCCACAGATACGCAGTATTTT.

V usage is TRBV19 and J usage is TRBJ1-1, with TRBD1 identical over 7 bases. J lost 0 bases, V lost 6 bases, and 16 bases had no gene match. The CDR3 spans 18 residues. Germline V gene data show CDR1 as LNHDA and CDR2 as SQIVND (reference sequence). CDR3 residues: CASRRGLGITSMNTEAFF. The CDR3 DNA sequence: TGTGCCAGTAGAAGGGGGCTGGGGATTACCTCAATGAACACTGAAGCTTTCTTT. The full variable domain, with the rest looked up from reference TRBV19 and TRBJ1-1, is DGGITQSPKYLFRKEGQNVTLSCEQNLNHDAMYWYRQDPGQGLRLIYYSQIVNDFQKGDIAEGYSVSREKKESFPLTVTSAQKNPTAFYLCASRRGLGITSMNTEAFFGQGTRLTVV.

This chain connects TRBV6-5 to TRBJ1-4; 7 bases fit TRBD1. Germline CDR1 reads MNHEY; CDR2 reads SVGAGI. This CDR3 is 16 amino acids long. V lost 2 bases, J lost 8 bases, and 11 bases stayed unmatched. The chain's CDR3 is CASSYTRSDRDEKLFF. The CDR3 DNA follows: TGTGCCAGCAGTTACACGAGGAGCGACAGGGACGAAAAACTGTTTTTT.